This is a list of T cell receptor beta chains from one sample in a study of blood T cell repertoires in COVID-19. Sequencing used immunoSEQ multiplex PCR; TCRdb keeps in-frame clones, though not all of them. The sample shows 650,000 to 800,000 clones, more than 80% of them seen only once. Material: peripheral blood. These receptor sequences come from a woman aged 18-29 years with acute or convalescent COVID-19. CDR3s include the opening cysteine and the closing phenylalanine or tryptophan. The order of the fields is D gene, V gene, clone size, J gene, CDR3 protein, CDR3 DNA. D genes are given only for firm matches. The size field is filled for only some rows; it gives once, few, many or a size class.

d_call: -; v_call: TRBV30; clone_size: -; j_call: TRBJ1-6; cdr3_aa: CAWSQGYNSPLHF; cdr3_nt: TGTGCCTGGAGCCAGGGTTACAATTCACCCCTCCACTTT
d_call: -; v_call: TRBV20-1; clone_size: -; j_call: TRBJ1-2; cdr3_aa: CSARSGSGYTF; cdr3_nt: TGCAGTGCTAGATCAGGGTCTGGCTACACCTTC
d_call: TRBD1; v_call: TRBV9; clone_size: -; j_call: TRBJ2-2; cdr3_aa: CASRTGDTGELFF; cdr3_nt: TGTGCCAGCAGGACAGGGGACACCGGGGAGCTGTTTTTT
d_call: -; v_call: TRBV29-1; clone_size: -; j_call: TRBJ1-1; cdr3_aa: CSVEPQNTEAFF; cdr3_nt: TGCAGCGTTGAACCACAGAACACTGAAGCTTTCTTT
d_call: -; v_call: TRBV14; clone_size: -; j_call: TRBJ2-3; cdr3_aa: CASPRSPQASHTDTQYF; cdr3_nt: TGTGCCAGCCCCCGGAGTCCCCAAGCTTCACACACAGATACGCAGTATTTT
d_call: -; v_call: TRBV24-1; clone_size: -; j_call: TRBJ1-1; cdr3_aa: CATSEGGTEAFF; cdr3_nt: TGTGCCACCAGCGAGGGGGGGACTGAAGCTTTCTTT
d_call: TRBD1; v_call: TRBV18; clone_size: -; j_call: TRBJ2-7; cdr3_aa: CASSPQGDEQYF; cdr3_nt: TGTGCCAGCTCTCCACAGGGGGACGAGCAGTACTTC
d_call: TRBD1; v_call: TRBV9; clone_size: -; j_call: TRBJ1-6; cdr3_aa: CASSVEGTGASPLHF; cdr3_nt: TGTGCCAGCAGCGTAGAGGGGACAGGGGCATCACCCCTCCACTTT
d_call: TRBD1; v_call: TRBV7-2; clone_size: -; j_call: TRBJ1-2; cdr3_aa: CASSLSGGFLYGYTF; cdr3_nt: TGTGCCAGCAGCTTGTCAGGGGGCTTTCTCTATGGCTACACCTTC
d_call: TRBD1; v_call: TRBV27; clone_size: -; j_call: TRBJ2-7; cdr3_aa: CASSSTGKGTYEQYF; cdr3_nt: TGTGCCAGCAGTTCGACAGGGAAAGGGACCTACGAGCAGTACTTC
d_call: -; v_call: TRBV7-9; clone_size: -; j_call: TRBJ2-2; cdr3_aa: CASSLGSGELFF; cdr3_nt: TGTGCCAGCAGCTTGGGCTCCGGGGAGCTGTTTTTT
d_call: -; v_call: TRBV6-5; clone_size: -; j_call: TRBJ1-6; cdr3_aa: CASSMAEDYNSPLHF; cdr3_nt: TGTGCCAGCAGTATGGCGGAGGACTATAATTCACCCCTCCACTTT
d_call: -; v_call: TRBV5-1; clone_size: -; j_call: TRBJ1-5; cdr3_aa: CASSFEGGGNQPQHF; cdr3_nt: TGCGCCAGCAGCTTTGAAGGGGGAGGCAATCAGCCCCAGCATTTT
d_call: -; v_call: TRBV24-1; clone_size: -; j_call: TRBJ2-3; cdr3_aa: CATSGVASTDTQYF; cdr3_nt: TGTGCCACCAGTGGAGTCGCGAGCACAGATACGCAGTATTTT
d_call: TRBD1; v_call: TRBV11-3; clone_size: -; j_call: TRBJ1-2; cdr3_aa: CASSLKGRDRAF; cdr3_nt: TGTGCCAGCAGCTTAAAGGGACGGGACAGGGCCTTC
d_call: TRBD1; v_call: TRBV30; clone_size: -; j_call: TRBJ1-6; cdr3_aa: CAWSARQGTPLHF; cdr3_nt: TGTGCCTGGAGCGCGCGACAGGGTACTCCCCTCCACTTT
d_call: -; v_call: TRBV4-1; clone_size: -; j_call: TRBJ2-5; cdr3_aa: CASSHEETQYF; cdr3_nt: TGCGCCAGCAGCCACGAAGAGACCCAGTACTTC
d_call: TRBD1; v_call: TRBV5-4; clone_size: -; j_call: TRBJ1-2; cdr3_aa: CASSPSTGYYGYTF; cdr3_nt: TGTGCCAGCAGCCCGTCGACAGGGTACTATGGCTACACCTTC
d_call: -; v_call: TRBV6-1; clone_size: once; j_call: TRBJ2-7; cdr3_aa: CASSEEGGLSYEQYF; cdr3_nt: TGTGCCAGCAGTGAAGAAGGAGGACTCTCCTACGAGCAGTACTTC
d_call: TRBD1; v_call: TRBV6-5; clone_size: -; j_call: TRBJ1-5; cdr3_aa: CASGTGDQPQHF; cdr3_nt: TGTGCCAGCGGGACAGGTGATCAGCCCCAGCATTTT
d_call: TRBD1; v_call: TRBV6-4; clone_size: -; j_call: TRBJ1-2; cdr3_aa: CASSRTGRDGYTF; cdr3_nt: TGTGCCAGCAGCCGGACAGGGCGGGACGGCTACACCTTC
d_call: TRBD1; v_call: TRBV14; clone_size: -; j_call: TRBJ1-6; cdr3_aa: CASSHRTGRNSPLHF; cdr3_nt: TGTGCCAGCAGCCACCGGACAGGGCGGAATTCACCCCTCCACTTT
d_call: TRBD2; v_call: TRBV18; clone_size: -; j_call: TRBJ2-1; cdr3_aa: CASSGASGGNEQFF; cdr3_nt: TGTGCCAGCTCGGGGGCTAGCGGGGGTAATGAGCAGTTCTTC
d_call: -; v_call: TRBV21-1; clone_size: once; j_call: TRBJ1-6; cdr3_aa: CASSGRQGALGSYNSPLHF; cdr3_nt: TGTGCCAGCAGCGGGCGCCAGGGGGCCTTAGGGTCCTATAATTCACCCCTCCACTTT
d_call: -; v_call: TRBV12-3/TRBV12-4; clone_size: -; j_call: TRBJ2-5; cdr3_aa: CASSPSPQETQYF; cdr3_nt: TGTGCCAGCAGCCCTTCCCCTCAAGAGACCCAGTACTTC
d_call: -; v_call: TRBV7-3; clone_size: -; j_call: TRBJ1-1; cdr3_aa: CASSATMNTEAFF; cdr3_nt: TGTGCCAGCAGCGCCACAATGAACACTGAAGCTTTCTTT
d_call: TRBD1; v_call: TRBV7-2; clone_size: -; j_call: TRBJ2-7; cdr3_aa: CASSLGRTGGEEQYF; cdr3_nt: TGTGCCAGCAGCTTAGGTAGGACAGGGGGCGAGGAGCAGTACTTC
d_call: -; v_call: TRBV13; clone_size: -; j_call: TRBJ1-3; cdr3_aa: CASSFTNQNRGNTIYF; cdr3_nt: TGTGCCAGCAGCTTCACTAACCAAAATAGGGGAAACACCATATATTTT
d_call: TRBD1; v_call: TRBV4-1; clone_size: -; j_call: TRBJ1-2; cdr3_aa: CASSQLTGVEGYTF; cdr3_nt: TGCGCCAGCAGCCAACTTACAGGGGTCGAAGGCTACACCTTC
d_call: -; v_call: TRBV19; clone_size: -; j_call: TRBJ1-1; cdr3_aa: CASTTGGGNTEAFF; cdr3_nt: TGTGCCAGTACCACCGGCGGGGGGAACACTGAAGCTTTCTTT
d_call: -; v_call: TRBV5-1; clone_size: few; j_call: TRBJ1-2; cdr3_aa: CASSLGPRSWGYTF; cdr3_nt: TGCGCCAGCAGCTTGGGTCCGCGTAGTTGGGGCTACACCTTC
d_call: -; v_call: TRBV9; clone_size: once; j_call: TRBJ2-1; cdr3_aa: CASSPRGRGLEGYNEQFF; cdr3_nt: TGTGCCAGCAGCCCGAGAGGTCGGGGTCTAGAGGGTTACAATGAGCAGTTCTTC
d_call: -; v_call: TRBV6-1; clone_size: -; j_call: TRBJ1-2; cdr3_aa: CASSEAARNYGYTF; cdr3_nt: TGTGCCAGCAGTGAAGCGGCCAGGAACTATGGCTACACCTTC
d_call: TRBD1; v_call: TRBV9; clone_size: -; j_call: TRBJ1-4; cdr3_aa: CASTTGGTTNEKLFF; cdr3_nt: TGTGCCAGCACGACAGGGGGCACAACTAATGAAAAACTGTTTTTT
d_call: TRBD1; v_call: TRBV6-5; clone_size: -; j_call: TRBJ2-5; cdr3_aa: CASSRDREKRQYF; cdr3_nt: TGTGCCAGCAGTCGGGACAGGGAGAAGAGACAGTACTTC
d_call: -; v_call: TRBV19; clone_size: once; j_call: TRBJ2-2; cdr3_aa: CASSIQADTGELFF; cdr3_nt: TGTGCCAGTAGTATCCAGGCAGACACCGGGGAGCTGTTTTTT
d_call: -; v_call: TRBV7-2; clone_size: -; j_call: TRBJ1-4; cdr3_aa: CASSILTGTGEKLFF; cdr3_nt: TGTGCCAGCAGCATCCTTACAGGGACGGGTGAAAAACTGTTTTTT
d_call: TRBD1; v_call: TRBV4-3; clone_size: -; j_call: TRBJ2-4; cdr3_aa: CASSQATDREAKNIQYF; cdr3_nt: TGCGCCAGCAGCCAAGCCACCGACAGGGAGGCCAAAAACATTCAGTACTTC
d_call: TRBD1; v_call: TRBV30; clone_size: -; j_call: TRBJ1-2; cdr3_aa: CAWNRGYGYTF; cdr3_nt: TGTGCCTGGAACAGGGGATACGGCTACACCTTC
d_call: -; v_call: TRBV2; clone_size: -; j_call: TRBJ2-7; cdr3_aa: CASSGNSYEQYF; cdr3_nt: TGTGCCAGCAGTGGTAATTCCTACGAGCAGTACTTC